This TCR beta chain was sequenced in a study of cytotoxic CD8 clonotypes in ibrutinib-treated CLL. CDR3 length: 12 amino acids. Trimming took off 6 bases at V and 5 bases at J, with 8 bases between the two ends. In germline, CDR1 is MNHEY, CDR2 SVGAGI. Study-level results: Collection times varied between progressing and sustained-remission patients.

Assay used: immunoSEQ multiplex PCR; TCRdb lists only in-frame clones, some missing. The sample carries almost 250,000 clones, about three quarters recorded once. With respect to this clone: The antigen remains unidentified. The same CDR3 arises from other DNA sequences in this sample as well.

The origin of this receptor is a human donor with chronic lymphocytic leukemia. Sequencing used PBMCs, obtained after 24 months of ibrutinib treatment. The chain carries TRBV6-5 and TRBJ1-5; D remains ambiguous. The CDR3 DNA reads as TGTGCCAGCAGCACGAGGGATCAGCCCCAGCATTTT. This translates into CASSTRDQPQHF.